Given below is one T cell receptor (beta chain) in context. This entry belongs to a study of cytotoxic CD8 clonotypes in ibrutinib-treated CLL. Study context: Patient counts were over 9 relapsed/refractory, more than 14 treatment-naive and about 17 IGHV unmutated. After a median roughly 12 months on treatment (6 to 36), response samples were drawn.

TCRdb keeps only in-frame clones here, not all; method: immunoSEQ multiplex PCR. This table holds around 70,000 clones, around 81% found once. Germline V gene lookup returns CDR1 GTSNPN and CDR2 SVGIG (reference sequence). V was clipped by 4 bases and J by 0 bases; unmatched bases: 5. The CDR3 is 14 amino acids. Sample: PBMCs, taken at disease progression, from a patient treated with ibrutinib. This TCR derives from a human donor with chronic lymphocytic leukemia. This chain joins TRBV30 and TRBJ1-2, with 7 bases lining up with TRBD1. The CDR3 reads CAWNSGTANYGYTF. The CDR3 nucleotides read TGTGCCTGGAACTCCGGGACAGCTAACTATGGCTACACCTTC.